This TCR beta chain was sequenced during a study of identical twins. General study results and limits: Reduced insertions were recorded for abundant cord blood beta clonotypes, with no such pattern in memory repertoires. Excess low generation probability was seen in twin-shared out-of-frame alpha sequences.

The V and J ends lost 4 bases and 6 bases, in that order; junction bases with no gene match: 5. This CDR3 comprises 13 residues. CDR1 is MNHNS, CDR2 SASEGT, per germline. As for this clonotype: Its target is unknown.

Each CDR3 protein gets one entry after TCRdb re-called the 5' RACE reads with MiXCR. The sample carries 510,000 or so distinct CDR3 sequences, nearly 15% recorded once. A further study also used this sample, focusing on yellow fever vaccine responses in identical twins. That study reports: Reports say the vaccine T cell response in twins looked partly convergent and partly personalized.

Specimen: CD4+ T cells sorted from blood. The chain has TRBV6-1 and TRBJ1-1, with 7 nucleotides matching TRBD1. The receptor was derived from a woman aged 18 to 35 in good health. The CDR3 here is CASSVDRVSEAFF. DNA for the CDR3: TGTGCCAGCAGTGTCGACAGGGTATCTGAAGCTTTCTTT.